Listed below are T cell receptor beta chains from one sample, sequenced in a study of T-cell reconstitution after alpha-beta-depleted transplantation in children. TCRdb itself ran the PCR reads through MiXCR, one entry per CDR3 protein. The sample has 500,000 to 600,000 distinct CDR3 sequences; over 25% are singletons. The starting material was PBMCs from the stem cell graft donor, obtained from the stem cell graft. These receptor sequences come from a human donor who donated a stem cell graft to a child with aplastic anemia. Each CDR3 is given with its conserved first and last residue. Fields, in order: V gene, clone size, J gene, D gene, CDR3 protein, CDR3 DNA. The D gene is left open where the match is weak. Size is stated for part of the rows, as once, few or many counts, or as a class when the clone is expanded.

TRBV6-2/TRBV6-3	few	TRBJ2-5	.	CATSFRGPETQYF	TGTGCCACCTCATTTCGGGGACCGGAGACCCAGTACTTC
TRBV6-5	few	TRBJ2-3	.	CASSYSDRTTDTQYF	TGTGCCAGCAGTTACTCGGACAGAACCACAGATACGCAGTATTTT
TRBV20-1	few	TRBJ2-1	TRBD2	CSANQVAGIYNEQFF	TGCAGTGCTAATCAAGTAGCGGGGATCTACAATGAGCAGTTCTTC
TRBV20-1	.	TRBJ2-1	.	CSARGGLSINNEQFF	TGCAGTGCTAGAGGAGGCCTAAGTATAAACAATGAGCAGTTCTTC
TRBV7-2	.	TRBJ2-5	.	CASSKTKETQYF	TGTGCCAGCAGCAAAACTAAAGAGACCCAGTACTTC
TRBV20-1	few	TRBJ2-7	TRBD2	CSASSSGAGRATTQYF	TGCAGTGCTTCCTCTAGCGGGGCAGGTCGCGCAACCACGCAGTACTTC
TRBV20-1	few	TRBJ2-7	.	CSARDFGRTYEQYF	TGCAGTGCTAGAGATTTTGGCAGAACCTACGAGCAGTACTTC
TRBV7-3	.	TRBJ1-3	.	CASSLGSGSGNTIYF	TGTGCCAGCAGCTTAGGGTCGGGCTCTGGAAACACCATATATTTT
TRBV27	few	TRBJ2-3	.	CASSLVRDTDTQYF	TGTGCCAGCAGTTTAGTACGGGACACAGATACGCAGTATTTT
TRBV19	.	TRBJ2-1	.	CASSISRSSYNEQFF	TGTGCCAGTAGTATTTCACGGAGCTCCTACAATGAGCAGTTCTTC
TRBV6-2/TRBV6-3	.	TRBJ2-1	.	CASTLSTGDLNEQFF	TGTGCCAGCACTCTGAGTACAGGTGACCTCAATGAGCAGTTCTTC
TRBV29-1	few	TRBJ2-1	TRBD2	CSVEDASGSYNEQFF	TGCAGCGTTGAAGATGCTAGCGGCTCCTACAATGAGCAGTTCTTC
TRBV20-1	few	TRBJ2-3	.	CSDTPTSSGADTQYF	TGCAGTGATACCCCCACTAGTTCGGGCGCAGATACGCAGTATTTT
TRBV18	.	TRBJ2-1	.	CASSLYTRGIFNEQFF	TGTGCCAGCTCACTATATACCAGGGGAATATTCAATGAGCAGTTCTTC
TRBV29-1	few	TRBJ2-3	TRBD2	CSVQRGRADTQYF	TGCAGCGTGCAGCGGGGGCGCGCAGATACGCAGTATTTT
TRBV20-1	few	TRBJ2-7	TRBD2	CRAGTSGAYEQYF	TGCAGAGCCGGGACTAGCGGAGCCTACGAGCAGTACTTC
TRBV5-6	.	TRBJ1-2	.	CASSLGPGTASGYTF	TGTGCCAGCAGCTTGGGGCCCGGGACGGCGAGTGGCTACACCTTC
TRBV5-6	once	TRBJ2-7	.	CASSLASGAYSYEQYF	TGTGCCAGCAGCTTGGCCTCTGGGGCCTACTCCTACGAGCAGTACTTC
TRBV6-1	.	TRBJ2-7	TRBD2	CASTESGRAGEQYF	TGTGCCAGCACTGAAAGCGGGAGGGCTGGAGAGCAGTACTTC
TRBV5-4	.	TRBJ2-4	TRBD1	CASSLGQGAAKNIQYF	TGTGCCAGCAGCTTGGGGCAGGGGGCAGCCAAAAACATTCAGTACTTC
TRBV12-3/TRBV12-4	.	TRBJ2-3	.	CANRVDATDTQYF	TGTGCCAATCGGGTAGACGCCACAGATACGCAGTATTTT
TRBV29-1	few	TRBJ1-1	.	CSVVGDGPSVDTEAFF	TGCAGCGTTGTTGGTGACGGCCCTTCGGTAGACACTGAAGCTTTCTTT
TRBV27	few	TRBJ2-2	TRBD2	CASLRLAGNTGELFF	TGTGCCAGCCTAAGACTAGCGGGGAACACCGGGGAGCTGTTTTTT
TRBV7-2	.	TRBJ2-7	.	CASSLEGWNEQYF	TGTGCCAGCAGCTTAGAAGGGTGGAACGAGCAGTACTTC
TRBV10-3	many	TRBJ2-5	.	CAIKDSQGRRETQYF	TGTGCCATCAAAGACTCCCAGGGACGCAGGGAGACCCAGTACTTC
TRBV6-6	.	TRBJ1-2	.	CASTPPWPQNYGYTF	TGTGCCAGCACCCCCCCCTGGCCACAAAACTATGGCTACACCTTC
TRBV5-4	.	TRBJ2-4	.	CASSLDRAWDIQYF	TGTGCCAGCAGCTTGGACAGAGCCTGGGACATTCAGTACTTC
TRBV20-1	.	TRBJ2-1	TRBD1	CSAITGDRSEQFF	TGCAGTGCTATCACAGGGGACAGGAGTGAGCAGTTCTTC
TRBV30	.	TRBJ1-1	.	CAWSPGMNTEAFF	TGTGCCTGGAGCCCCGGCATGAACACTGAAGCTTTCTTT
TRBV12-3/TRBV12-4	.	TRBJ1-2	TRBD1	CASSSGETGSNYGYTF	TGTGCCAGCAGTTCAGGGGAGACAGGGAGCAACTATGGCTACACCTTC
TRBV20-1	.	TRBJ2-1	TRBD2	CSAPSGRTYNEQFF	TGCAGTGCGCCGAGCGGGAGGACGTACAATGAGCAGTTCTTC
TRBV24-1	.	TRBJ1-2	TRBD1	CATSEASGTSDPLQGGYTF	TGTGCCACCAGTGAGGCCTCCGGGACCTCCGACCCATTACAGGGGGGCTACACCTTC
TRBV12-3/TRBV12-4	few	TRBJ1-2	.	CASSSSGLSYTF	TGTGCCAGCAGTTCCTCAGGATTGAGCTACACCTTC
TRBV20-1	.	TRBJ2-7	TRBD2	CSARDSASGRYEQYF	TGCAGTGCTAGAGATTCGGCTAGCGGGAGATACGAGCAGTACTTC
TRBV28	few	TRBJ2-1	.	CASSSPAQGSYNEQFF	TGTGCCAGCAGTTCCCCGGCGCAGGGCTCCTACAATGAGCAGTTCTTC
TRBV5-6	few	TRBJ1-2	.	CASSLNVRGTGYTF	TGTGCCAGCAGCTTGAATGTCAGGGGAACTGGCTACACCTTC
TRBV20-1	few	TRBJ2-5	TRBD2	CSARVAGLLQETQYF	TGCAGTGCTAGAGTAGCGGGGCTACTACAAGAGACCCAGTACTTC
TRBV10-3	.	TRBJ1-2	.	CAIAQGHGYTF	TGTGCCATCGCCCAGGGCCATGGCTACACCTTC
TRBV3-1	.	TRBJ2-3	.	CASSRQSTDTQYF	TGTGCCAGCAGCCGACAGAGCACAGATACGCAGTATTTT
TRBV15	.	TRBJ2-1	.	CATRSNYNEQFF	TGTGCCACCCGCTCCAACTACAATGAGCAGTTCTTC
TRBV11-2	.	TRBJ2-5	.	CASSLEGRYQETQYF	TGTGCCAGCAGCTTGGAGGGTCGGTACCAAGAGACCCAGTACTTC
TRBV5-4	.	TRBJ2-3	TRBD2	CASSWWVLREDRTDTQYF	TGTGCCAGCAGCTGGTGGGTCTTGCGGGAGGATCGGACAGATACGCAGTATTTT
TRBV2	.	TRBJ1-5	TRBD1	CASRETGGGFQPQHF	TGTGCCAGCAGAGAGACAGGGGGTGGGTTTCAGCCCCAGCATTTT
TRBV18	.	TRBJ2-7	.	CASSPPRGDEQYF	TGTGCCAGCTCACCACCAAGAGGGGACGAGCAGTACTTC
TRBV6-5	few	TRBJ1-3	.	CASSYGDSSGNTIYF	TGTGCCAGCAGTTACGGAGACAGCTCTGGAAACACCATATATTTT
TRBV3-1	few	TRBJ2-7	TRBD2	CASSQSAGESYEQYF	TGTGCCAGCAGCCAATCAGCGGGAGAATCCTACGAGCAGTACTTC
TRBV28	few	TRBJ2-2	.	CASKLDTGELFF	TGTGCCAGCAAATTGGATACCGGGGAGCTGTTTTTT
TRBV30	.	TRBJ2-2	.	CAWSSLRSGELFF	TGTGCCTGGAGTTCGTTGCGATCCGGGGAGCTGTTTTTT
TRBV5-1	.	TRBJ2-5	.	CASSLQGRGEETQYF	TGCGCCAGCAGCTTACAGGGTAGGGGTGAAGAGACCCAGTACTTC
TRBV29-1	.	TRBJ2-1	.	CSVAPGAGGEQFF	TGCAGCGTTGCCCCCGGGGCTGGGGGTGAGCAGTTCTTC
TRBV5-6	.	TRBJ2-2	.	CASSLPGSGTGELFF	TGTGCCAGCAGCTTGCCCGGGAGCGGTACCGGGGAGCTGTTTTTT
TRBV20-1	few	TRBJ2-7	TRBD2	CSARRVAGGFPSYEQYF	TGCAGTGCCCGGAGGGTAGCGGGAGGCTTCCCCTCCTACGAGCAGTACTTC
TRBV7-6	.	TRBJ2-7	TRBD2	CASSSPYSGSGEQYF	TGTGCCAGCAGCTCCCCATATAGCGGGAGTGGCGAGCAGTACTTC
TRBV20-1	few	TRBJ2-1	.	CSAAREQFF	TGCAGTGCGGCGAGGGAGCAGTTCTTC
TRBV19	.	TRBJ2-2	.	CASSSRGTSTGELFF	TGTGCCAGTAGTAGTAGGGGGACGAGCACCGGGGAGCTGTTTTTT
TRBV5-6	few	TRBJ2-1	.	CASSFGMSGLNYNEQFF	TGTGCCAGCAGCTTTGGTATGTCGGGACTGAACTACAATGAGCAGTTCTTC
TRBV29-1	.	TRBJ2-6	.	CSVEEVANVLTF	TGCAGCGTTGAGGAGGTGGCCAACGTCCTGACTTTC
TRBV24-1	.	TRBJ2-1	TRBD2	CATSDLGGSHNEQFF	TGTGCCACCAGTGATTTGGGCGGGAGCCACAATGAGCAGTTCTTC
TRBV11-2	.	TRBJ2-1	TRBD2	CASSLESLAGGKNEQFF	TGTGCCAGCAGCTTAGAGTCTCTCGCGGGAGGGAAGAATGAGCAGTTCTTC
TRBV27	.	TRBJ2-3	.	CASSPPSGYTDTQYF	TGTGCCAGCAGCCCCCCAAGCGGATACACAGATACGCAGTATTTT